This T cell receptor (beta chain) was sequenced during a study of type 1 regulatory T cells (dated by TCRdb to about 2021). Study-wide context: An in vitro protocol by which a Tr1-enriched, alloantigen-specific CD4 T cell product named T-allo10 was generated was characterized in the study. T-allo10 was under clinical evaluation in patients with hematological malignancies receiving allogeneic hematopoietic stem cell transplantation.

Donor-derived T-allo10 cells were described as specific for host alloantigens, anergic, and capable of alloantigen-specific suppression. This clonotype was observed a few times. The antigen it binds to is not known. Qualities for individual bases were not recorded, and no much larger clone is one base off. The CDR1 and CDR2 encoded by the germline V gene (reference sequence) are PRHDT and FYEKMQ. V is cut by 4 bases and J by 2 bases, and the space between the germline ends is 11 bases. From its cysteine to its phenylalanine, the CDR3 spans 14 amino acids. Only the CDR3 DNA stays, 42 bases, in frame from base 1. The run used an Illumina MiSeq. TCRdb trimmed public reads at Q25 via fastp, called clones via MiXCR and kept in-frame beta chains. Rows with a matching CDR3 protein are joined into one entry that keeps the most common DNA and genes. The sample table holds 60,000 to 80,000 distinct CDR3 sequences, of which 50% to 70% were seen once. 7.6% of the sample lies in the top ten.

Rearrangement joined TRBV13 to TRBJ1-2; no D gene can be assigned with confidence. The sequence was collected from a human donor in good health. Sample: cultured T cells, either the whole culture or a sorted T cell fraction (not recorded which). The cell subset or site label, read with the paper, signifies: Tr1-enriched cell product generated in vitro against host alloantigens. At the DNA level, the sequence is TGTGCCAGCAGCTCCCCTCAAGAAAACTATGGCTACACCTTC. Translation gives CASSSPQENYGYTF.